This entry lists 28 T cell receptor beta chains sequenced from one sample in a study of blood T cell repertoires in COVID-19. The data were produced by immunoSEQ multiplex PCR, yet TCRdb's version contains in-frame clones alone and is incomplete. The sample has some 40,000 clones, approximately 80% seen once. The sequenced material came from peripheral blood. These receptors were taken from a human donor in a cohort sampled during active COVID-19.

CDR3 sequence: CASSSDREQETQYF. CDR3 bases: TGTGCCAGCAGCTCCGACAGGGAACAAGAGACCCAGTACTTC. The V and J genes are TRBV5-5 and TRBJ2-5; 7 bases match TRBD1. The germline V gene encodes CDR1 SGHKS and CDR2 YYEKEE (reference sequence). The ends lost 3 bases at V and 2 bases at J; junction bases unmatched: 4. The CDR3 spans 14 residues.

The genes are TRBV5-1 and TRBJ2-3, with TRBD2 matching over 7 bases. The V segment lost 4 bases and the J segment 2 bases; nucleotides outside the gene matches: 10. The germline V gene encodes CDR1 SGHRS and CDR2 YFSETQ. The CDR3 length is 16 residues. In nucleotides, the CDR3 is TGCGCCAGCAGCCTAGCCACCAGCGGGGACACAGATACGCAGTATTTT. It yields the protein CASSLATSGDTDTQYF.

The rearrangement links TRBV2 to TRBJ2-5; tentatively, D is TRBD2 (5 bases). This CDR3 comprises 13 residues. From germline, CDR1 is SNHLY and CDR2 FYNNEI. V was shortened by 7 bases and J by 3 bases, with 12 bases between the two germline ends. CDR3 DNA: TGTGCCAGCAAATCGGGGATGAAAGAGACCCAGTACTTC. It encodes CASKSGMKETQYF.

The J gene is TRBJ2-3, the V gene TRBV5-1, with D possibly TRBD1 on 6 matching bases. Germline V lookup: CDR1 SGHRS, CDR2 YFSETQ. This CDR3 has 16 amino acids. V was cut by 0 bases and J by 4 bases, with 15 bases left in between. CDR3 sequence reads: CASSLGPRGSADTQYF. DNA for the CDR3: TGCGCCAGCAGCTTGGGCCCCAGGGGCTCGGCAGATACGCAGTATTTT.

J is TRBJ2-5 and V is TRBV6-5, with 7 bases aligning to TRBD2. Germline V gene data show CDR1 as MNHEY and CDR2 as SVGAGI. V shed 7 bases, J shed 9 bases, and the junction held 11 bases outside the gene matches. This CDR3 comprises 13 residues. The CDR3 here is CASNPGEGRAQYF. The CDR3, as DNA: TGTGCCAGCAACCCCGGGGAGGGGCGGGCCCAGTACTTC.

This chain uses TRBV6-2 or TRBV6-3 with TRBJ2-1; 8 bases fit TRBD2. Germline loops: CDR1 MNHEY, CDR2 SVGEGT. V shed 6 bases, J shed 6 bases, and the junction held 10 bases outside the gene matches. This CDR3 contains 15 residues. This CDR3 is CASSPGLVVPNEQFF. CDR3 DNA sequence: TGTGCCAGCAGCCCGGGACTAGTGGTCCCCAATGAGCAGTTCTTC.

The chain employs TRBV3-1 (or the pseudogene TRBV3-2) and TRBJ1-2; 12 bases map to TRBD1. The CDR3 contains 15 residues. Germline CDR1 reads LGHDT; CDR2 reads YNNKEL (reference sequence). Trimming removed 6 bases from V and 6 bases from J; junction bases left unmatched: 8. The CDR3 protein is CASSRTGQGADGYTF. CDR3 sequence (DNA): TGTGCCAGCAGTCGCACGGGACAGGGGGCTGATGGCTACACCTTC.

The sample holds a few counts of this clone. In nucleotides, the CDR3 is TGCAGCCTCCGGGACAGGGACTACAATGAGCAGTTCTTC. The encoded protein is CSLRDRDYNEQFF. V and J are TRBV29-1 and TRBJ2-1; 9 bases match TRBD1. The germline gives CDR1 SQVTM, CDR2 ANQGSEA. After removal of 8 bases from V and 3 bases from J, the junction contained 5 bases not matched to a gene. The CDR3 covers 13 residues.

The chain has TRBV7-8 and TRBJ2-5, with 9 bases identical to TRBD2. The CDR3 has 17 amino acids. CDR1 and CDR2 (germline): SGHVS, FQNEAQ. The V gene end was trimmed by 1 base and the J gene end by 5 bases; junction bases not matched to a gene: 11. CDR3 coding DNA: TGTGCCAGCAGCTTAGATGAGGATAGCGGGAGATTTGAGACCCAGTACTTC. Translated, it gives CASSLDEDSGRFETQYF.

The CDR3 coding sequence is TGCGCCAGCAGCCTATACATGGAGGAGACCCAGTACTTC. It encodes CASSLYMEETQYF. The chain employs TRBV5-1 and TRBJ2-5; D is unclear. The CDR3 is 13 residues long. From germline, CDR1 is SGHRS and CDR2 YFSETQ. The ends were cut back, 4 bases at V and 5 bases at J, with 12 bases in the middle.

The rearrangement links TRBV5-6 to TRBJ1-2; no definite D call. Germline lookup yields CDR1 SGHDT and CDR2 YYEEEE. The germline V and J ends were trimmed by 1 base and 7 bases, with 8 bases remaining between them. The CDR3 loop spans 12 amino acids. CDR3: CASSLPQSGYTF. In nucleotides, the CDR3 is TGTGCCAGCAGCTTGCCACAGTCTGGCTACACCTTC.

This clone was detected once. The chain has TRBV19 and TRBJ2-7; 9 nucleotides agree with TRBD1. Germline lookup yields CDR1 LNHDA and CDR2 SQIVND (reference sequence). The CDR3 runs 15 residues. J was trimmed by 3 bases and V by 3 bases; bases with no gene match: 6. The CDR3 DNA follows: TGTGCCAGTAGTATCGGTTTGGGACAGGGCTACGAGCAGTACTTC. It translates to CASSIGLGQGYEQYF. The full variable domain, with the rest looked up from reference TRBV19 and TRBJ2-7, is DGGITQSPKYLFRKEGQNVTLSCEQNLNHDAMYWYRQDPGQGLRLIYYSQIVNDFQKGDIAEGYSVSREKKESFPLTVTSAQKNPTAFYLCASSIGLGQGYEQYFGPGTRLTVT.

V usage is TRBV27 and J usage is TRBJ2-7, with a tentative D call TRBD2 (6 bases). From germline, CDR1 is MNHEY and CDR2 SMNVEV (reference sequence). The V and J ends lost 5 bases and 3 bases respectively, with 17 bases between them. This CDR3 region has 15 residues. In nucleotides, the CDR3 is TGTGCCAGCAGTGAGGCAGGAGGGGTTGGCTACGAGCAGTACTTC. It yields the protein CASSEAGGVGYEQYF.

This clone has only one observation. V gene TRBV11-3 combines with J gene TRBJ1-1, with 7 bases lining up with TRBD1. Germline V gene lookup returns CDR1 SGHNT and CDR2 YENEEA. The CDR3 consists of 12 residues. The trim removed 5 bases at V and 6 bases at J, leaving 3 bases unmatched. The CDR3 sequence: CASSADRAEAFF. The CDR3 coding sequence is TGTGCCAGCAGCGCCGACAGGGCTGAAGCTTTCTTT.

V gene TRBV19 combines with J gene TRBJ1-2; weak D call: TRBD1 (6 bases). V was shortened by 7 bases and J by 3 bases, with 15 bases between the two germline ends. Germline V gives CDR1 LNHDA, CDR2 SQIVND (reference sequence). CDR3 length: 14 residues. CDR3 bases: TGTGCCAGTATTCGGAGAGGACAGCACTATGGCTACACCTTC. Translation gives CASIRRGQHYGYTF.

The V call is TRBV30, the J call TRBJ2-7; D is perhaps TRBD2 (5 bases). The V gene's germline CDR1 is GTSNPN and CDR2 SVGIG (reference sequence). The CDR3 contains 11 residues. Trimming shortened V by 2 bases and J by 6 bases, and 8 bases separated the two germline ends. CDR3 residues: CAWSQDSEQYF. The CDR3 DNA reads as TGTGCCTGGAGTCAGGACTCCGAGCAGTACTTC.

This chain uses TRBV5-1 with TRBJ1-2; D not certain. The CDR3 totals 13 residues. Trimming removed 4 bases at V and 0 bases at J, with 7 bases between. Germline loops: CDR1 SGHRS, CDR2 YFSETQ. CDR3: CASSTGTNYGYTF. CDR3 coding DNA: TGCGCCAGCAGCACCGGGACTAACTATGGCTACACCTTC.

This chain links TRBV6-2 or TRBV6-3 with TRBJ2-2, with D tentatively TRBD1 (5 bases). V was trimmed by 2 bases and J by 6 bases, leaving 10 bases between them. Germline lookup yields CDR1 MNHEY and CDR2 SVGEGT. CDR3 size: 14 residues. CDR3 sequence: CASSYGAAAGELFF. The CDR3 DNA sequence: TGTGCCAGCAGTTACGGGGCGGCGGCCGGGGAGCTGTTTTTT.

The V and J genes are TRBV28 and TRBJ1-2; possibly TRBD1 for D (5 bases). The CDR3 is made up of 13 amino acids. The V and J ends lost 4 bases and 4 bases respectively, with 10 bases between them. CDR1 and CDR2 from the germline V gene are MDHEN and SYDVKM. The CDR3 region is CASSSGGSYGYTF. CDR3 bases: TGTGCCAGCAGTTCTGGGGGGAGCTATGGCTACACCTTC.

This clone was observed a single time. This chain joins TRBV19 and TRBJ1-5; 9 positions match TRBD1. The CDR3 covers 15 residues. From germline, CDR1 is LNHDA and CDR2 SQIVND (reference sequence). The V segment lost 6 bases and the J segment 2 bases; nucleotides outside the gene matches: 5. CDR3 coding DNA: TGTGCCAGTAGCTGGGGACAGGGAGGCAATCAGCCCCAGCATTTT. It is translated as CASSWGQGGNQPQHF. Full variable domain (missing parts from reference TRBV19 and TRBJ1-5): DGGITQSPKYLFRKEGQNVTLSCEQNLNHDAMYWYRQDPGQGLRLIYYSQIVNDFQKGDIAEGYSVSREKKESFPLTVTSAQKNPTAFYLCASSWGQGGNQPQHFGDGTRLSIL.

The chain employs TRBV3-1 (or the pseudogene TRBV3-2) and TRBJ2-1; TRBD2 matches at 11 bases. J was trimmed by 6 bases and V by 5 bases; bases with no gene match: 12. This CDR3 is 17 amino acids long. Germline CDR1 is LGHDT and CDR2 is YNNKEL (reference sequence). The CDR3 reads CASSETQTSGIINEQFF. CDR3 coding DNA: TGTGCCAGCAGCGAAACACAGACTAGCGGGATTATCAATGAGCAGTTCTTC.

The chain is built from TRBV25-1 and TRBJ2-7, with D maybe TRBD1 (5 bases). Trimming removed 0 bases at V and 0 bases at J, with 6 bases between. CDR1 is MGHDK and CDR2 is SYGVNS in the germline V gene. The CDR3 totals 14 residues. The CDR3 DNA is TGTGCCAGCAGTGAATATAGGGGCTCCTACGAGCAGTACTTC. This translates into CASSEYRGSYEQYF.

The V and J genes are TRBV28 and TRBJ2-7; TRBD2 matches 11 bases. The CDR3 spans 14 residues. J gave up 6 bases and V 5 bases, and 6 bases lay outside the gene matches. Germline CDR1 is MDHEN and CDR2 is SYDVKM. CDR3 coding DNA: TGTGCCAGCAGTCGTAGCGGGAGGGCCAGCGAGCAGTACTTC. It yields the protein CASSRSGRASEQYF.

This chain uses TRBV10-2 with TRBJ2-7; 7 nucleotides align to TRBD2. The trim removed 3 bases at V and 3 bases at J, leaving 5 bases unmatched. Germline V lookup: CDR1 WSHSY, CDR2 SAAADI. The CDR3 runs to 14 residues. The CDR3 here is CASSDPSGSYEQYF. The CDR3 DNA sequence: TGCGCCAGCAGTGACCCTAGCGGCAGCTACGAGCAGTACTTC.

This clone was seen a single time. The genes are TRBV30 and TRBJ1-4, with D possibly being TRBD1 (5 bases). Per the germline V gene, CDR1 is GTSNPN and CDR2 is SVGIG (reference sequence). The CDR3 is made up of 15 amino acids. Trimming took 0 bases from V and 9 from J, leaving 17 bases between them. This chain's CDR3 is CAWSVRTQWAQKLFF. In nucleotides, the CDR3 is TGTGCCTGGAGTGTACGGACACAGTGGGCCCAAAAACTGTTTTTT.

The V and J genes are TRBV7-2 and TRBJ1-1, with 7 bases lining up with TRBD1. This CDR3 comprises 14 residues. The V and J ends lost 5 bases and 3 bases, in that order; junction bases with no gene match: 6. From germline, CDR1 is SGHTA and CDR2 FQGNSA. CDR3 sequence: CASSPTGSHTEAFF. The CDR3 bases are TGTGCCAGCAGCCCGACAGGGTCTCACACTGAAGCTTTCTTT. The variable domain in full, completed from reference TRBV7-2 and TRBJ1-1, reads GAGVSQSPSNKVTEKGKDVELRCDPISGHTALYWYRQSLGQGLEFLIYFQGNSAPDKSGLPSDRFSAERTGGSVSTLTIQRTQQEDSAVYLCASSPTGSHTEAFFGQGTRLTVV.

Here the CDR3 DNA reads TGTGCCAGCAGCTCCGCCACAGGTCTCACAGATACGCAGTATTTT. It specifies CASSSATGLTDTQYF. The chain employs TRBV11-2 and TRBJ2-3, with D tentatively TRBD1 (5 bases). V shed 4 bases and J shed 2 bases, with 13 bases lying between them. This CDR3 region has 15 residues. Germline CDR1 SGHAT, CDR2 FQNNGV.

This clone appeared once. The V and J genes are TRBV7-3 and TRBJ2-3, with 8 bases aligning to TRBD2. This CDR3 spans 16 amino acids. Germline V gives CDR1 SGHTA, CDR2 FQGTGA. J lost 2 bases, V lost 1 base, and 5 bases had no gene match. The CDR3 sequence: CASSLRGSGDTDTQYF. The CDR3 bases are TGTGCCAGCAGCTTAAGGGGTAGCGGGGACACAGATACGCAGTATTTT.